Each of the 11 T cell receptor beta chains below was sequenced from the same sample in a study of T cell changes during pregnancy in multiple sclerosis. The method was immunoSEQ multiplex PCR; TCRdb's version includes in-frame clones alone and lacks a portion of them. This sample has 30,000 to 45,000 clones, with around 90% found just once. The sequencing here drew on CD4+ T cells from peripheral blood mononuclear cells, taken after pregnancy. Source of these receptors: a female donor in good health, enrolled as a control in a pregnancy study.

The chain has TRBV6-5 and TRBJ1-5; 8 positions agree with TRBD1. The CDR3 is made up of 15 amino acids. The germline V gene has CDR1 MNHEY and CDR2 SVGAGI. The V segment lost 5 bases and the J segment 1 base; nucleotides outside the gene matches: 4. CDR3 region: CASSRQGRSNQPQHF. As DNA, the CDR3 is TGTGCCAGCAGTCGACAGGGGAGAAGCAATCAGCCCCAGCATTTT.

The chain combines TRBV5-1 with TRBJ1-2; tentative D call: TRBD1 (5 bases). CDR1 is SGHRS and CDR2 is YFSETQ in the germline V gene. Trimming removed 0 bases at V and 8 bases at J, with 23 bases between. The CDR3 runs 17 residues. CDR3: CASSLGAGRDGQEGYTF. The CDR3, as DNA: TGCGCCAGCAGCTTGGGAGCGGGAAGGGATGGACAAGAAGGCTACACCTTC.

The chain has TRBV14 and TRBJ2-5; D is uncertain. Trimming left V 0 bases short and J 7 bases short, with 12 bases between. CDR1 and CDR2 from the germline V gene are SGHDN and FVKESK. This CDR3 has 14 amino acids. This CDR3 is CASSQDWAPWTQYF. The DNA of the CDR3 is TGTGCCAGCAGCCAAGATTGGGCGCCCTGGACCCAGTACTTC.

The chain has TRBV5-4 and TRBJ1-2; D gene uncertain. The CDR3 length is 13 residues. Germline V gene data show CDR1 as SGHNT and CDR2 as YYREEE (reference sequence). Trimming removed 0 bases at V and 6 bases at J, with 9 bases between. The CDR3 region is CASSLVGQDGYTF. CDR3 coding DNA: TGTGCCAGCAGCTTGGTGGGCCAGGATGGCTACACCTTC.

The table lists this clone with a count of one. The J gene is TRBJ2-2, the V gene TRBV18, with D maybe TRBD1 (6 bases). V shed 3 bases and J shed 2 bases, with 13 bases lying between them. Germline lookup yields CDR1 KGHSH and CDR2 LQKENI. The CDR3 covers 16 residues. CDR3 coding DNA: TGTGCCAGCTCACCCTTGGACAGTCCCAACACCGGGGAGCTGTTTTTT. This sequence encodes CASSPLDSPNTGELFF.

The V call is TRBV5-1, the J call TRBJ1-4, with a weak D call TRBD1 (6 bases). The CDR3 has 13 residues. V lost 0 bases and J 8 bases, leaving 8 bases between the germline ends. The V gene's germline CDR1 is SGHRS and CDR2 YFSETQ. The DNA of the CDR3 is TGCGCCAGCAGCTTGGTCCAGGGGGAAAAACTGTTTTTT. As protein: CASSLVQGEKLFF. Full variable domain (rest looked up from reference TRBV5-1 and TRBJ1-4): KAGVTQTPRYLIKTRGQQVTLSCSPISGHRSVSWYQQTPGQGLQFLFEYFSETQRNKGNFPGRFSGRQFSNSRSEMNVSTLELGDSALYLCASSLVQGEKLFFGSGTQLSVL.

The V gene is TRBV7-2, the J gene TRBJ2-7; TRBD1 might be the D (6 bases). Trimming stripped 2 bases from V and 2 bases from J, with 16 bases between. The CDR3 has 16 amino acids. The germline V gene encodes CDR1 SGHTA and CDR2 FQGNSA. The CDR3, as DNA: TGTGCCAGCAGCTTAAACATCGGGACAAAGACCTACGAGCAGTACTTC. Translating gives CASSLNIGTKTYEQYF.

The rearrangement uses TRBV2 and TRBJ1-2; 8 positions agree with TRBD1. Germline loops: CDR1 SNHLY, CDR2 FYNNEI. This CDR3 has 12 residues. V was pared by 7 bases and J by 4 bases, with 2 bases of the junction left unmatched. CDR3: CASMGQVYGYTF. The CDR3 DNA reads TGTGCCAGCATGGGACAGGTCTATGGCTACACCTTC.

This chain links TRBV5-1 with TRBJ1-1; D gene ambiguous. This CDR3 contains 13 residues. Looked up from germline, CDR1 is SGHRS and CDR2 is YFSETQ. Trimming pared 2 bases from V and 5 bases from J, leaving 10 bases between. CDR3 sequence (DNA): TGCGCCAGCAGCTTCGTCCCGGGGACTGAAGCTTTCTTT. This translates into CASSFVPGTEAFF.

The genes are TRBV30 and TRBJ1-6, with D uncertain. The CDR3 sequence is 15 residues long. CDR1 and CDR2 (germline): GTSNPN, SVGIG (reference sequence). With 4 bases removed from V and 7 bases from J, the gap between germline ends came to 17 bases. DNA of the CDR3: TGTGCCTGGACGAAAGAGCGGGGTGCCAATTCACCCCTCCACTTT. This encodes CAWTKERGANSPLHF.

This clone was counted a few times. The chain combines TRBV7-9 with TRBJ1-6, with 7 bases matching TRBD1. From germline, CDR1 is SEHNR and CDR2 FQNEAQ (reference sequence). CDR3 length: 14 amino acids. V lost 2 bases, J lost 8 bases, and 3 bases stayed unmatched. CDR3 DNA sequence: TGTGCCAGCAGCTTACTTGACAGGGATTCACCCCTCCACTTT. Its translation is CASSLLDRDSPLHF.